The T cell receptor (beta chain) under discussion was sequenced for a study of beta chain features in type 1 diabetes. Germline V gives CDR1 MGHRA, CDR2 YSYEKL. Trimming took off 0 bases at V and 0 bases at J, with 7 bases between the two ends. The CDR3 sequence is 15 residues long. Broader study findings: TCRB CDR3s were moderately but significantly shorter in Type 1 diabetes patients in all four CD4+ subsets.

Points on this clone: Its antigen is undetermined.

Heparinised blood was drawn once per donor, averaging about 0.11 L. Since all of the isolated RNA was reverse transcribed, expressed TCRB transcripts were what got sequenced. Sequencing of naive, central memory and regulatory T cell samples gave an average of about 3.57 million reads. TCRdb's table, derived via immunoSEQ multiplex PCR, lists solely in-frame clones and lacks some. The sample shows 300,000 or so clones, roughly a tenth of them seen only once. The sequencing input was central memory CD4+ T cells from blood. The sequence came from a man aged 30 to 45 with type 1 diabetes. The chain carries TRBV4-1 and TRBJ2-3, with D hard to call. The CDR3 DNA reads as TGCGCCAGCAGCCAAGATCAGGATAGCACAGATACGCAGTATTTT. As protein: CASSQDQDSTDTQYF.